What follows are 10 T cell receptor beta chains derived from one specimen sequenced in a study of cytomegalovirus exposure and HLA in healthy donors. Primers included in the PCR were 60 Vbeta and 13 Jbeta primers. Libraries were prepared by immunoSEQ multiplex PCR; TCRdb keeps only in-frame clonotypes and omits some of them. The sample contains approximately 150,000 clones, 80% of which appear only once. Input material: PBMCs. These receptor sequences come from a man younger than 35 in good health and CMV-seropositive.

This CDR3 is CASSRGLAGVGETQYF. In nucleotides, the CDR3 is TGCGCCAGCAGTCGAGGACTAGCGGGAGTAGGGGAGACCCAGTACTTC. This chain connects TRBV10-2 to TRBJ2-5, with 13 bases matching TRBD2. The CDR3 is made up of 16 amino acids. The ends lost 5 bases at V and 5 bases at J; junction bases unmatched: 8. The germline gives CDR1 WSHSY, CDR2 SAAADI.

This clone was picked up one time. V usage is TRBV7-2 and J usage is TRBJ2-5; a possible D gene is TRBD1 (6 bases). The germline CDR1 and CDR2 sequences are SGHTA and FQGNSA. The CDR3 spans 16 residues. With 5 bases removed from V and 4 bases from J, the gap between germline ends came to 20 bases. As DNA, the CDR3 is TGTGCCAGCAGCCAAAGGGACACCAATTGGGGAGAGACCCAGTACTTC. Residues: CASSQRDTNWGETQYF.

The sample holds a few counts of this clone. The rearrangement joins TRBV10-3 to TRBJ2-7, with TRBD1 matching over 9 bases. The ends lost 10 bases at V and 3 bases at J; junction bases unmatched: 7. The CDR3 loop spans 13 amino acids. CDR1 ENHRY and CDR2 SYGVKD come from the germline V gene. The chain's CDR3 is CATRDRVHYEQYF. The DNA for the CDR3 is TGTGCCACCAGGGACAGGGTCCACTACGAGCAGTACTTC.

The CDR3 is CASSLKGAYNEQFF. The CDR3 DNA is TGTGCCAGCAGCTTGAAGGGGGCGTACAATGAGCAGTTCTTC. The chain has TRBV5-8 and TRBJ2-1, with 7 bases aligning to TRBD1. CDR3 length equals 14 residues. The V gene end was trimmed by 1 base and the J gene end by 4 bases; junction bases not matched to a gene: 2. The germline V gene has CDR1 SGHTS and CDR2 YDEGEE.

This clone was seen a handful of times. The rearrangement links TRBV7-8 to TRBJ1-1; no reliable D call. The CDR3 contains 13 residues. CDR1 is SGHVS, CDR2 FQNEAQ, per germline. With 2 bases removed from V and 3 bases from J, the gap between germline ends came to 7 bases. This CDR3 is CASSLQMYTEAFF. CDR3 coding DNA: TGTGCCAGCAGCTTACAGATGTACACTGAAGCTTTCTTT.

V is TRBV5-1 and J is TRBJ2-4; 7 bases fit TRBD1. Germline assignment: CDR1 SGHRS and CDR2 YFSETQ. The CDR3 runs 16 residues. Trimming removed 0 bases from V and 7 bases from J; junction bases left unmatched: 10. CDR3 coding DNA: TGCGCCAGCAGCTTGGTTGGGAGACAGGGCCAGAACATTCAGTACTTC. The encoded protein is CASSLVGRQGQNIQYF.

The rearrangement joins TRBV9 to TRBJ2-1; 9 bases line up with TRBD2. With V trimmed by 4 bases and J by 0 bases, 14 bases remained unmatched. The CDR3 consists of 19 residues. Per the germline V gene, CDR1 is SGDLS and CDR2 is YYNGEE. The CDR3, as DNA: TGTGCCAGCAGCCCCCGGTGGCTAGCGGGAATCAGCTCCTACAATGAGCAGTTCTTC. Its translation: CASSPRWLAGISSYNEQFF.

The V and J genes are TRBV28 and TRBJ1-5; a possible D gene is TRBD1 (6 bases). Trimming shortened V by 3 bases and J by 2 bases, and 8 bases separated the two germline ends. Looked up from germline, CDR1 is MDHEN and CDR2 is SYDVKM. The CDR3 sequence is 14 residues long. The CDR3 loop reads CASSFRQGNQPQHF. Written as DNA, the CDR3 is TGTGCCAGCAGTTTCAGACAGGGCAATCAGCCCCAGCATTTT.

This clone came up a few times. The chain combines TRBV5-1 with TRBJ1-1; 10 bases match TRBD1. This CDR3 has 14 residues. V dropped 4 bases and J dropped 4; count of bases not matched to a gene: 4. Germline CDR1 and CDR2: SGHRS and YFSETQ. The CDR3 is CASSKRDRGTEAFF. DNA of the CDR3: TGCGCCAGCAGCAAACGGGACAGGGGCACTGAAGCTTTCTTT.

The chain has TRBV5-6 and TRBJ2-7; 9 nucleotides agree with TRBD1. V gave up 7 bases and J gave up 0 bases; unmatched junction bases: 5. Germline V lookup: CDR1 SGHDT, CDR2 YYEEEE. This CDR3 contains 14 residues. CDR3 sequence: CASSRTGDSYEQYF. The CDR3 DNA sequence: TGTGCCAGCTCCCGGACAGGGGACTCCTACGAGCAGTACTTC. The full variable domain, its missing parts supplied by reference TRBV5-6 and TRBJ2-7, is DAGVTQSPTHLIKTRGQQVTLRCSPKSGHDTVSWYQQALGQGPQFIFQYYEEEERQRGNFPDRFSGHQFPNYSSELNVNALLLGDSALYLCASSRTGDSYEQYFGPGTRLTVT.